Detailed here is one T cell receptor beta chain. The sample originates from a study of CD8 T cells in Susac syndrome. Deletions cut 5 bases from V and 0 bases from J, with 14 bases between. Germline CDR1 and CDR2: LNHDA and SQIVND (reference sequence). The CDR3 runs 16 residues. In the multiple sclerosis control group, patients were treatment-naive and had stable or active relapsing-remitting disease. The RNA, about 0.5 to 1 ug, was put through reverse transcription using random hexamers. TCRdb fed the immunoSEQ multiplex PCR reads into MiXCR, producing one record per CDR3 protein. The sample consists of 150,000 to 200,000 distinct CDR3 sequences, about 95% of them appearing once.

The chain has TRBV19 and TRBJ1-5; D remains unclear. The sequence derives from a human donor with multiple sclerosis. The sequencing input was CD8+ T cells from PBMCs. CDR3 nucleotides: TGTGCCAGTAGTGGAGGTGCGGGATATAGCAATCAGCCCCAGCATTTT. Its translation: CASSGGAGYSNQPQHF. Full variable domain (missing parts from reference TRBV19 and TRBJ1-5): DGGITQSPKYLFRKEGQNVTLSCEQNLNHDAMYWYRQDPGQGLRLIYYSQIVNDFQKGDIAEGYSVSREKKESFPLTVTSAQKNPTAFYLCASSGGAGYSNQPQHFGDGTRLSIL.